This T cell receptor (beta chain) emerged from a study of blood T cell repertoires in COVID-19. The overall study: Researchers got acute and convalescent COVID-19 samples from the United States, Italy and Spain. PBMCs, B-cell-depleted T cells, or T cells were the source of the cDNA or gDNA that made up the material.

In the authors' methods: Nucleated cell counts were estimated from reference gene primer amplification. Generated by immunoSEQ multiplex PCR, the TCRdb table keeps only in-frame clones and is missing some. V and J calls and clone size come straight from that table; D and trimming were deduced from the DNA. The sample contains about 95,000 clones, approximately 87% of which appear only once. Trimming took off 3 bases at V and 4 bases at J, with 7 bases between the two ends. This CDR3 comprises 13 residues. This receptor was taken from a human donor in a cohort sampled during active COVID-19. The specimen was peripheral blood. The genes are TRBV12-3 or TRBV12-4 and TRBJ2-1; D gene ambiguous. The CDR3 coding sequence is TGTGCCAGCAGTTTCTCCGGGTACAATGAGCAGTTCTTC. Its protein product is CASSFSGYNEQFF.